This TCR beta chain was observed in a study of metastatic and nonmetastatic thyroid tumors. Overall study: Comparative analysis of repertoires was undertaken across blood and tumor or nodule tissue obtained from malignant and benign thyroid patients.

Study-wide points: Reportedly, malignant thyroid tumors had significantly higher TCR beta diversity than benign nodules, in blood and tumor.

Of note for this clone: The target antigen is unknown.

As handled by the study authors: Variation in CDR3 across clinicopathological groups served as the basis for constructing a distant-metastasis classifier in papillary thyroid cancer. With MiXCR, TCRdb called clones anew from the PCR reads. These V and J calls originate from TCRdb's pipeline instead of the authors' own analysis. The sample has tens of thousands of clones, around 15% seen once. The germline V and J ends were trimmed by 3 bases and 2 bases, with 20 bases remaining between them. Germline-derived CDR1 and CDR2 are ENHRY and SYGVKD. The CDR3 contains 18 residues. Prior to thyroid surgery, none of the patients had received any treatment.

This chain joins TRBV10-3 and TRBJ2-1; possibly TRBD1 or TRBD2 for D (6 bases each). Sequencing was performed on blood. This receptor was identified in a male donor with papillary thyroid cancer or a benign thyroid nodule (not recorded which). Some clones in this sample may be carry-over from other donors' samples. The CDR3 nucleotides read TGTGCCATCAGTGATCTCTCGGGGGTGGGGACAACCTACAATGAGCAGTTCTTC. Residues: CAISDLSGVGTTYNEQFF.